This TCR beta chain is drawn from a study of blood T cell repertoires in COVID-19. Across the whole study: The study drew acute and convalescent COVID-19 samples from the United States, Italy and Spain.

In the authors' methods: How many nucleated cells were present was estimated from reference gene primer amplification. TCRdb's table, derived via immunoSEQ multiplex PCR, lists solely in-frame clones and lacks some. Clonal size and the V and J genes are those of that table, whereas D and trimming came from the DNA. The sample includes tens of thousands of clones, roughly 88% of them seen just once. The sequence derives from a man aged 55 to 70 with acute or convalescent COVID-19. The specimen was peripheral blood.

The CDR3 DNA reads TGTGCCAGCGCTGCGGGGCGTAGCTCCTACAATGAGCAGTTCTTC. As protein: CASAAGRSSYNEQFF. This chain links TRBV2 with TRBJ2-1, with a weak D call TRBD2 (6 bases). V gave up 8 bases and J gave up 0 bases, with 14 bases separating them. The V gene's germline CDR1 is SNHLY and CDR2 FYNNEI. The CDR3 covers 15 residues.